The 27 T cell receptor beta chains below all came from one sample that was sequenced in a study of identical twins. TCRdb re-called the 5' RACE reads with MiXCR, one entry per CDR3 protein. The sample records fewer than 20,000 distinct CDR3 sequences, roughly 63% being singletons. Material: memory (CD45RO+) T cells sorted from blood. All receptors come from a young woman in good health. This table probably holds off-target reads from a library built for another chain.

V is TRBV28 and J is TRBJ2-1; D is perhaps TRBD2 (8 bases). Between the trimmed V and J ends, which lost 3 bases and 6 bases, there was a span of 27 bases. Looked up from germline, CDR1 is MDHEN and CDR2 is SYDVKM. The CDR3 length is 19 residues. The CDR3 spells CASSFPARGKVAGRNEQFF. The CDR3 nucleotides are TGTGCCAGCAGTTTCCCCGCCAGGGGGAAGGTAGCGGGACGCAATGAGCAGTTCTTC. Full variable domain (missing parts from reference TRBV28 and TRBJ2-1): DVKVTQSSRYLVKRTGEKVFLECVQDMDHENMFWYRQDPGLGLRLIYFSYDVKMKEKGDIPEGYSVSREKKERFSLILESASTNQTSMYLCASSFPARGKVAGRNEQFFGPGTRLTVL.

The CDR3 coding sequence is TGCAGAGATGAAGGATTGGGGGTCGCCTCTGGAAACACCATATATTTT. It specifies CRDEGLGVASGNTIYF. The chain recombines TRBV29-1 with TRBJ1-3, with a weak D call TRBD1 (5 bases). This CDR3 comprises 16 residues. Per the germline V gene, CDR1 is SQVTM and CDR2 is ANQGSEA. Filled out from reference TRBV29-1 and TRBJ1-3, the complete variable domain reads SAVISQKPSRDICQRGTSLTIQCQVDSQVTMMFWYRQQPGQSLTLIATANQGSEATYESGFVIDKFPISRPNLTFSTLTVSNMSPEDSSIYLCRDEGLGVASGNTIYFGEGSWLTVV.

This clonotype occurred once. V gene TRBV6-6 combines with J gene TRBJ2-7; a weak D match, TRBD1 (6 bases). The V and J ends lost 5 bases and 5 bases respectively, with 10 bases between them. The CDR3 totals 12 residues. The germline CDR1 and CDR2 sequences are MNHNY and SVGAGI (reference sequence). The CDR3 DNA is TGTGCCAGCAGTACAGGGCCCCACGAGCAGTACTTC. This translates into CASSTGPHEQYF.

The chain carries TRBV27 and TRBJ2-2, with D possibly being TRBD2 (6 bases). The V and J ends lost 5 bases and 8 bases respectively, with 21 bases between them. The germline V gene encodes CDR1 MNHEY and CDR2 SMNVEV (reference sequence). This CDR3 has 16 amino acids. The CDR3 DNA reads TGTGCCAGCAGTCGGGGCTCCGGGAGTAAAACTGGGGAGCTGTTTTTT. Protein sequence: CASSRGSGSKTGELFF.

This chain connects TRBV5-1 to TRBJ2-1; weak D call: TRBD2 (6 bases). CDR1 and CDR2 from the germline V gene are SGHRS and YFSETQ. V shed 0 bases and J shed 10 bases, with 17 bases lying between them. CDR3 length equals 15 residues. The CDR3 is CASSLGPGVGGEQFF. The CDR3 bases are TGCGCCAGCAGCTTGGGTCCGGGAGTGGGAGGCGAGCAGTTCTTC.

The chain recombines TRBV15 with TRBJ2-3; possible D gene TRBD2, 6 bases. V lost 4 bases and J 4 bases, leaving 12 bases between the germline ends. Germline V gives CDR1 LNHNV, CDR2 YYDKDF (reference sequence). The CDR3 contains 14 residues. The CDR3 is CATSIWDSSDTQYF. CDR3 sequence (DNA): TGTGCCACCAGCATATGGGACTCTTCAGATACGCAGTATTTT.

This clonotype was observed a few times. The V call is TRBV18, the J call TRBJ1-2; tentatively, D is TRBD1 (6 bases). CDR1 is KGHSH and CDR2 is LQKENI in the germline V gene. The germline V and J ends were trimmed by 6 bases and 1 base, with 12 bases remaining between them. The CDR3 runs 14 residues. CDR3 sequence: CASSPGHHNYGYTF. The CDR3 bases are TGTGCCAGCTCTCCGGGACACCATAACTATGGCTACACCTTC.

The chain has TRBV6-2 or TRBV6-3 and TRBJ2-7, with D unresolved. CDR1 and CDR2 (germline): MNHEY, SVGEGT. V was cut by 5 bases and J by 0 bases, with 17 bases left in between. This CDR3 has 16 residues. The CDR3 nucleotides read TGTGCCAGCAGTCCCGAGCTGTACCCCGTCTCCTACGAGCAGTACTTC. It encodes CASSPELYPVSYEQYF.

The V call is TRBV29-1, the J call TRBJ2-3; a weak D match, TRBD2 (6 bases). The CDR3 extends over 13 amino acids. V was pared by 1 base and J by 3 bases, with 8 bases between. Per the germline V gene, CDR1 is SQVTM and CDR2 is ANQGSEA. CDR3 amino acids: CSVEVSGTDTQYF. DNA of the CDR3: TGCAGCGTTGAAGTAAGCGGGACAGATACGCAGTATTTT.

The CDR3 DNA is TGTGCCAGCAGCTTGGTATCGGGAGGATCCCGGGATGGGGCCAACGTCCTGACTTTC. Translation gives CASSLVSGGSRDGANVLTF. The rearrangement links TRBV5-4 to TRBJ2-6; 7 bases line up with TRBD2. The germline V gene encodes CDR1 SGHNT and CDR2 YYREEE (reference sequence). V lost 0 bases and J lost 3; bases outside the gene matches: 12. This CDR3 contains 19 residues.

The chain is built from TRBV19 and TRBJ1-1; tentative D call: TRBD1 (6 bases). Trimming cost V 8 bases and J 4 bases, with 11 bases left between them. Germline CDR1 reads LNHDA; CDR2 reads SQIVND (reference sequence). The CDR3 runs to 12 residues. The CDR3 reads CASLQGGTEAFF. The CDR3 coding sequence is TGTGCCAGTTTACAGGGAGGCACTGAAGCTTTCTTT.

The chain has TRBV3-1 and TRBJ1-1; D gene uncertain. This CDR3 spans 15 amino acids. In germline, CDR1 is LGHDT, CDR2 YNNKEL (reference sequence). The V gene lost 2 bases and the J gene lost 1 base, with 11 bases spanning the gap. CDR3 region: CASSQSPSGNTEAFF. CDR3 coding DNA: TGTGCCAGCAGCCAAAGTCCCTCGGGGAACACTGAAGCTTTCTTT.

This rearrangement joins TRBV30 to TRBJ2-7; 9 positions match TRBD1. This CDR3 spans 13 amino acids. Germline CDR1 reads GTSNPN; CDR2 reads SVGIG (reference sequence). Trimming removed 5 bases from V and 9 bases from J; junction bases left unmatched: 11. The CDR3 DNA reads TGTGCCTGGGGGGGACAGGGCGCTACTTCGCAGTACTTC. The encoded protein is CAWGGQGATSQYF.

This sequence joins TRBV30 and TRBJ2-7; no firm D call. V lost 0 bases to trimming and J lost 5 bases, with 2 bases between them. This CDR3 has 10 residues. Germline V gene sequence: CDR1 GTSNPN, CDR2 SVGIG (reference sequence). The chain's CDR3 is CAWSVDEQYF. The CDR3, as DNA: TGTGCCTGGAGTGTAGACGAGCAGTACTTC.

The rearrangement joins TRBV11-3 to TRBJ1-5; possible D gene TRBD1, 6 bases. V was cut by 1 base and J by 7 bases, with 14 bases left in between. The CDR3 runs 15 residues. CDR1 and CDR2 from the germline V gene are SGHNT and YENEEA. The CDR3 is CASSLVGTGRQPQHF. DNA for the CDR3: TGTGCCAGCAGCTTAGTTGGTACAGGGAGGCAGCCCCAGCATTTT.

CDR3 region: CASSVSTSSYEQYF. The DNA of the CDR3 is TGTGCCAGCAGTGTTAGTACAAGCTCCTACGAGCAGTACTTC. The V and J genes are TRBV6-1 and TRBJ2-7, with D hard to call. CDR1 is MNHNS, CDR2 SASEGT, per germline. The CDR3 runs to 14 residues. The V gene lost 4 bases and the J gene lost 0 bases, with 10 bases spanning the gap.

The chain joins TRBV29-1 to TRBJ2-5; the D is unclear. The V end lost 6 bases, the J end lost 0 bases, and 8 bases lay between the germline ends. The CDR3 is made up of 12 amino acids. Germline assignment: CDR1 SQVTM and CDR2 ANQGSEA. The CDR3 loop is CSVRTDQETQYF. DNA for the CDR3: TGCAGCGTCAGGACGGACCAAGAGACCCAGTACTTC.

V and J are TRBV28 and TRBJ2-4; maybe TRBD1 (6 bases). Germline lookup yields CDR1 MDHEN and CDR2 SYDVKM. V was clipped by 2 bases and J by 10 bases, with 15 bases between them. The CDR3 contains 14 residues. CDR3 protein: CASSLGTGPSIQYF. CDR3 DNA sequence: TGTGCCAGCAGTTTAGGAACAGGGCCCTCGATTCAGTACTTC.

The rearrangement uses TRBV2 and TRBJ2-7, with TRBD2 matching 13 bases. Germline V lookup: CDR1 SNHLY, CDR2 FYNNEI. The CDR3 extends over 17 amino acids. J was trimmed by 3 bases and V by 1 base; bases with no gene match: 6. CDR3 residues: CASSEGRLAGGFYEQYF. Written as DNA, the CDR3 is TGTGCCAGCAGTGAAGGGAGACTAGCGGGAGGTTTCTACGAGCAGTACTTC.

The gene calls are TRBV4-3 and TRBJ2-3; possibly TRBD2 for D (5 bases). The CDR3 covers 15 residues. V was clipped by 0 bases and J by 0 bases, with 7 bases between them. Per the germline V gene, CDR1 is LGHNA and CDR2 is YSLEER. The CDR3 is CASSQEGGSTDTQYF. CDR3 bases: TGCGCCAGCAGCCAAGAAGGCGGGAGCACAGATACGCAGTATTTT.

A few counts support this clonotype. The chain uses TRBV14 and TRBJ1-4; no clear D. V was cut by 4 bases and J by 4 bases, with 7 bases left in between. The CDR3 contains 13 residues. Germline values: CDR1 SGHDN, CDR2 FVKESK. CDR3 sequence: CASSRSFNEKLFF. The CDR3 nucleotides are TGTGCCAGCAGCCGATCGTTTAATGAAAAACTGTTTTTT. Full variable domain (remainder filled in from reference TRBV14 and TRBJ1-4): EAGVTQFPSHSVIEKGQTVTLRCDPISGHDNLYWYRRVMGKEIKFLLHFVKESKQDESGMPNNRFLAERTGGTYSTLKVQPAELEDSGVYFCASSRSFNEKLFFGSGTQLSVL.

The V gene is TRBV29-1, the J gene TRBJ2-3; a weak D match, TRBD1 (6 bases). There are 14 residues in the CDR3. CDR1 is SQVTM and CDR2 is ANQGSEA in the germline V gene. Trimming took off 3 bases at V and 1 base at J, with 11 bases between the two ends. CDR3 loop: CSVDTGQGTDTQYF. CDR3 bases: TGCAGCGTTGATACGGGACAAGGCACAGATACGCAGTATTTT.

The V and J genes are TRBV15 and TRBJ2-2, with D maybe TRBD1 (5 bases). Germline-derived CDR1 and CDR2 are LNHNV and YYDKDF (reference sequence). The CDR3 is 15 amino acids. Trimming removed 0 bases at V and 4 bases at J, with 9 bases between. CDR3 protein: CATSRDSGATGELFF. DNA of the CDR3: TGTGCCACCAGCAGAGATAGTGGGGCCACCGGGGAGCTGTTTTTT.

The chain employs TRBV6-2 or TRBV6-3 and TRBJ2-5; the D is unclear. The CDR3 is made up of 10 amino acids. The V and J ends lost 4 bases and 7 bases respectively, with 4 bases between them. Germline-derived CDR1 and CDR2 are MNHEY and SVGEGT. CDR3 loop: CASSSGTQYF. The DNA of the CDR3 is TGTGCCAGCAGTTCGGGGACCCAGTACTTC.

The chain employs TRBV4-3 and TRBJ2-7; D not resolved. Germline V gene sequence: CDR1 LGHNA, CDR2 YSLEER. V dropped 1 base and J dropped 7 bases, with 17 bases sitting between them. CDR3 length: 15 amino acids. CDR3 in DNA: TGCGCCAGCAGCCAAGCCCTTCCGACAAGGCTTGAGCAGTACTTC. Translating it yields CASSQALPTRLEQYF.

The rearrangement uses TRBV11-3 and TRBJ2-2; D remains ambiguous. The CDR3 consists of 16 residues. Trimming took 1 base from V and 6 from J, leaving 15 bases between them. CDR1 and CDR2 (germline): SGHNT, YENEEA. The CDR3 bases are TGTGCCAGCAGCTTAGGAGGCGGCGCCACTCCCGGGGAGCTGTTTTTT. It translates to CASSLGGGATPGELFF.

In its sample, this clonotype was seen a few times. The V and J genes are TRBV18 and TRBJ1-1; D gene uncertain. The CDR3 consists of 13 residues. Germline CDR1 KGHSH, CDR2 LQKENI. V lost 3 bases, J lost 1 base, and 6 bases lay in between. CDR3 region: CASSPQQNTEAFF. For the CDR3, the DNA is TGTGCCAGCTCACCTCAACAGAACACTGAAGCTTTCTTT.